Listed here are 19 T cell receptor beta chains from one sample, sequenced in a study of blood T cell repertoires in COVID-19. Using immunoSEQ multiplex PCR, the repertoire was profiled, and TCRdb retains in-frame clones only, with some absent. Among about 98,000 clones listed, approximately 86% were seen once. Specimen: peripheral blood. Every receptor here comes from a man aged 50-60 years with acute or convalescent COVID-19.

This clone has only one observation. This chain joins TRBV4-2 and TRBJ2-3, with TRBD2 matching over 7 bases. Germline-derived CDR1 and CDR2 are LGHNA and YNFKEQ. CDR3 length equals 20 residues. V lost 6 bases to trimming and J lost 0 bases; unmatched junction nucleotides: 21. In DNA, the CDR3 is TGTGCCAGCAGTCTACCTAGCGGAGTGGTGGGGGGTACTAGCACAGATACGCAGTATTTT. Encoded protein: CASSLPSGVVGGTSTDTQYF.

V is TRBV6-5 and J is TRBJ2-7; 7 bases agree with TRBD2. Germline CDR1 and CDR2: MNHEY and SVGAGI. V trimming: 7 bases; J trimming: 1 base; junction bases outside the gene matches: 7. CDR3 length: 14 residues. The CDR3 DNA is TGTGCCAGCACGGCCCAGCGGGGATCCTACGAGCAGTACTTC. This gives the protein CASTAQRGSYEQYF.

This chain uses TRBV12-3 or TRBV12-4 with TRBJ1-2; 11 positions agree with TRBD1. V trimming: 5 bases; J trimming: 10 bases; junction bases outside the gene matches: 6. This CDR3 region has 13 residues. The CDR3 nucleotides read TGTGCCAGCAGTCTCGGACAGGGGGCGGCCTACACCTTC. Translated: CASSLGQGAAYTF.

The chain uses TRBV3-1 (or the pseudogene TRBV3-2) and TRBJ1-4; a weak D match, TRBD1 (6 bases). Trimming took 4 bases from V and 14 from J, leaving 17 bases between them. The CDR3 runs 13 residues. Germline lookup yields CDR1 LGHDT and CDR2 YNNKEL (reference sequence). The CDR3 bases are TGTGCCAGCAGCCCGGAAGGACTGGGGGCGCTGTTTTTT. This codes for CASSPEGLGALFF.

This clone was seen a single time. The chain has TRBV18 and TRBJ2-7, with D perhaps matching TRBD1 (6 bases). In germline, CDR1 is KGHSH, CDR2 LQKENI. This CDR3 has 16 amino acids. The germline V and J ends were trimmed by 3 bases and 10 bases, with 25 bases remaining between them. The CDR3 DNA sequence: TGTGCCAGCTCACCCAGGGCGGCAACCCGGGACAACCATCAGTACTTC. Its translation is CASSPRAATRDNHQYF.

This sequence joins TRBV18 and TRBJ1-2; no definite D call. CDR3 length: 14 residues. In germline, CDR1 is KGHSH, CDR2 LQKENI. The V and J ends lost 4 bases and 3 bases respectively, with 12 bases between them. CDR3 coding DNA: TGTGCCAGCTCACTCGAGAGGGTTTACTATGGCTACACCTTC. Translating gives CASSLERVYYGYTF.

The J gene is TRBJ1-5, the V gene TRBV5-8, with D hard to call. V shed 8 bases and J shed 3 bases, with 12 bases lying between them. In germline, CDR1 is SGHTS, CDR2 YDEGEE. The CDR3 totals 13 residues. The DNA for the CDR3 is TGTGCCAGTTTGAGGCTGGACAATCAGCCCCAGCATTTT. It encodes CASLRLDNQPQHF. Supplemented by reference TRBV5-8 and TRBJ1-5, the full variable domain reads EAGVTQSPTHLIKTRGQQATLRCSPISGHTSVYWYQQALGLGLQFLLWYDEGEERNRGNFPPRFSGRQFPNYSSELNVNALELEDSALYLCASLRLDNQPQHFGDGTRLSIL.

This clone occurred a few times. The chain has TRBV11-2 and TRBJ2-3; 8 nucleotides agree with TRBD1. The V gene's germline CDR1 is SGHAT and CDR2 FQNNGV. The CDR3 runs to 15 residues. With V trimmed by 5 bases and J by 4 bases, 8 bases remained unmatched. The CDR3 loop is CASSGRDRKADTQYF. DNA of the CDR3: TGTGCCAGCAGCGGGCGGGACAGGAAGGCAGATACGCAGTATTTT. Complete variable domain (other parts from reference TRBV11-2 and TRBJ2-3): EAGVAQSPRYKIIEKRQSVAFWCNPISGHATLYWYQQILGQGPKLLIQFQNNGVVDDSQLPKDRFSAERLKGVDSTLKIQPAKLEDSAVYLCASSGRDRKADTQYFGPGTRLTVL.

V and J are TRBV9 and TRBJ2-1; maybe TRBD1 (5 bases). CDR1 is SGDLS, CDR2 YYNGEE, per germline. The CDR3 totals 17 residues. Trimming removed 4 bases at V and 3 bases at J, with 20 bases between. CDR3 protein: CASSPEVGRAHYNEQFF. The CDR3 DNA reads TGTGCCAGCAGCCCCGAGGTGGGCAGGGCCCACTACAATGAGCAGTTCTTC. The full variable domain, its missing parts supplied by reference TRBV9 and TRBJ2-1, is DSGVTQTPKHLITATGQRVTLRCSPRSGDLSVYWYQQSLDQGLQFLIQYYNGEERAKGNILERFSAQQFPDLHSELNLSSLELGDSALYFCASSPEVGRAHYNEQFFGPGTRLTVL.

This clone was counted a single time. The chain joins TRBV5-1 to TRBJ2-1, with D possibly TRBD1 on 5 matching bases. Germline CDR1 and CDR2: SGHRS and YFSETQ. V lost 3 bases and J 7 bases, leaving 20 bases between the germline ends. The CDR3 length is 16 residues. The CDR3 bases are TGCGCCAGCAGCTCGGGCCAGGGTGGCCCTTATAATGAGCAGTTCTTC. Translating it yields CASSSGQGGPYNEQFF.

The genes are TRBV29-1 and TRBJ2-1; tentatively, D is TRBD1 (5 bases). The germline V gene encodes CDR1 SQVTM and CDR2 ANQGSEA. The CDR3 covers 15 residues. Trimming took 6 bases from V and 0 from J, leaving 15 bases between them. In DNA form, the CDR3 reads TGCAGCGTGACAGAAGGGGCCCGCTCCTACAATGAGCAGTTCTTC. Its protein is CSVTEGARSYNEQFF.

The rearrangement joins TRBV5-4 to TRBJ2-3; D is uncertain. Deletions cut 0 bases from V and 12 bases from J, with 11 bases between. This CDR3 has 12 amino acids. CDR1 is SGHNT and CDR2 is YYREEE in the germline V gene (reference sequence). The CDR3 spells CASSLDGVRQYF. CDR3 nucleotide sequence: TGTGCCAGCAGCTTGGACGGAGTTAGACAGTATTTT.

This clone showed up just once. The chain employs TRBV7-9 and TRBJ2-5; 10 bases agree with TRBD1. This CDR3 spans 14 amino acids. Germline-derived CDR1 and CDR2 are SEHNR and FQNEAQ (reference sequence). V was clipped by 4 bases and J by 7 bases; unmatched bases: 6. CDR3 coding DNA: TGTGCCAGCAGCTCCCGGGACAGGGGTGGGACCCAGTACTTC. Translating gives CASSSRDRGGTQYF.

The chain recombines TRBV3-1 (or the pseudogene TRBV3-2) with TRBJ1-1; D ambiguous. The V gene lost 2 bases and the J gene lost 6 bases, with 13 bases spanning the gap. The germline CDR1 and CDR2 sequences are LGHDT and YNNKEL (reference sequence). The CDR3 loop spans 14 amino acids. The CDR3 bases are TGTGCCAGCAGCCAATGGTCAGAGAGGGCTGAAGCTTTCTTT. It codes for CASSQWSERAEAFF.

The rearrangement joins TRBV30 to TRBJ2-3; unclear D gene. The CDR3 is 15 residues long. Germline CDR1 GTSNPN, CDR2 SVGIG (reference sequence). Trimming cost V 1 base and J 4 bases, with 15 bases left between them. The CDR3 DNA is TGTGCCTGGAGTGAAGAGGCCTTACCCCCAGATACGCAGTATTTT. Translating it yields CAWSEEALPPDTQYF.

J is TRBJ2-1 and V is TRBV24-1, with 13 nucleotides matching TRBD2. Germline CDR1 is KGHDR and CDR2 is SFDVKD. Trimming at V came to 3 bases and at J to 0 bases, leaving 1 base not matched to a gene. This CDR3 has 17 amino acids. The DNA for the CDR3 is TGTGCCACCAGTGATCGGACTAGCGGGAGCTCCTACAATGAGCAGTTCTTC. Translating gives CATSDRTSGSSYNEQFF.

This clone came up a few times. The rearrangement links TRBV4-2 to TRBJ1-2; a weak D match, TRBD1 (5 bases). CDR1 is LGHNA and CDR2 is YNFKEQ in the germline V gene. V gave up 5 bases and J gave up 7 bases, with 17 bases separating them. There are 14 residues in the CDR3. CDR3 protein: CASSSVGGRGGYTF. In DNA form, the CDR3 reads TGTGCCAGCAGCTCAGTGGGGGGAAGAGGTGGCTACACCTTC.

The sample holds a few counts of this clone. J is TRBJ2-7 and V is TRBV6-6; TRBD1 is a possible D gene (5 bases). The germline gives CDR1 MNHNY, CDR2 SVGAGI (reference sequence). Trimming cost V 5 bases and J 5 bases, with 13 bases left between them. The CDR3 spans 13 residues. CDR3 DNA sequence: TGTGCCAGCAGTCCTCAGGGAATAGACGAGCAGTACTTC. Its translation is CASSPQGIDEQYF.

The V and J genes are TRBV9 and TRBJ2-1, with 10 bases identical to TRBD1. The CDR3 is made up of 15 amino acids. Losses at the gene ends were 2 bases for V and 3 bases for J; bases not matched to a gene: 2. In germline, CDR1 is SGDLS, CDR2 YYNGEE. The CDR3 region has the DNA TGTGCCAGCAGCGTCCGGGACAGGGGCTACAATGAGCAGTTCTTC. It translates to CASSVRDRGYNEQFF.